This T cell receptor beta chain was captured by sequencing in a study of blood T cell repertoires in COVID-19. At the level of the study: COVID-19 samples from acute and convalescent phases originated in the United States, Italy and Spain. Nucleic acid was either cDNA or gDNA, and it came from T cells, B-cell-depleted T cells, or PBMCs.

The CDR3 has 19 amino acids. V was shortened by 5 bases and J by 9 bases, with 32 bases between the two germline ends. Germline CDR1 is MNHEY and CDR2 is SVGEGT. In the authors' workflow: Reference gene primer amplification yielded estimated nucleated cell counts. Here immunoSEQ multiplex PCR was the method, and the copy in TCRdb shows in-frame clones only, minus some. The V and J calls and clone size are taken from that table; D and trimming were inferred from the DNA. Here the sample spans fewer than 300,000 clones, less than 85% being singletons. This TCR came from an older woman with active or convalescent COVID-19. Material for sequencing was peripheral blood. J is TRBJ2-1 and V is TRBV6-2 or TRBV6-3, with D maybe TRBD1 (5 bases). This CDR3 is CASSPWGVRWRGRESEQFF. The CDR3 coding sequence is TGTGCCAGCAGTCCATGGGGCGTGCGTTGGCGCGGCAGGGAAAGTGAGCAGTTCTTC.